This TCR beta chain came from a study of blood T cell repertoires in COVID-19 (dated by TCRdb to about 2020). With respect to the entire study: Samples covering the acute and convalescent phases of COVID-19 were provided by collaborators in the United States, Italy and Spain. A de-identified subject ID, COVID-19 status, age in years and sex were almost always included in the sample metadata. HLA class I and class II types, where available, came from metadata supplied by the sample provider rather than from assay-based typing. The material from the prospective study consisted of cDNA or gDNA derived from T cells, B-cell-depleted T cells, or PBMCs. Deeply sampled blood TCRbeta repertoires from subjects exposed to, actively infected with, or recovered from COVID-19 were included in the dataset. The repertoires were made available in a free public database intended to serve as a resource for research on the immune response to SARS-CoV-2. Samples came from the ongoing ImmuneRACE study (first 160 participants) plus 1,254 subjects from 6 global collaborators. The investigation overall reported the following: The amount of clinical and demographic metadata varied by source and participant and was provided uncurated.

V is shortened by 6 bases, J by 9 bases, and the region joining them spans 17 bases. From the cysteine through the phenylalanine, the CDR3 covers 13 amino acids. The sequence is cut down to CDR3 DNA, 39 bases in frame from base 1. CDR1 WNHNN and CDR2 SYGVQD are derived from the germline V gene (reference sequence). Remarks on this clone: Its cognate antigen has yet to be identified. No much larger clone exists at a distance of one base, and base qualities are not known.

The collaborating institutions used their own protocols to collect whole blood in K2EDTA tubes. For TCRbeta analysis, collaborator samples were shipped as frozen whole blood, as isolated PBMCs, or as DNA extracted from either sample type. The immunoSEQ Assay, a bias-controlled multiplex PCR, was used to amplify TCRbeta CDR3 regions from genomic DNA. The original methods were these. Within the assay, amplification of reference gene primers was used to estimate how many nucleated cells each sample contained. To quantify the absolute abundance of each unique TCRbeta CDR3 rearrangement, sequence reads were collapsed and filtered. Productive Simpson clonality was computed per sample as the square root of Simpson's diversity index over productive rearrangements. What TCRdb holds here is the immuneACCESS table cut down to in-frame rearrangements. Part of the clones is not present; checked against another copy, under half of the missing clones reflect an unresolved V gene, and the others are unexplained. The D gene and trimming were derived from the DNA, and the V and J assignments and clone size from that table. In this sample the table shows approximately 60,000 clones, roughly four fifths of which occur a single time. The ten biggest clones cover approximately 3.4% of the sample.

Sequences were obtained from peripheral blood. The chain was built from TRBV10-1 and TRBJ2-5; TRBD1 is perhaps the D gene, given 5 matching bases. This sequence originates from a woman older than 75 with acute or convalescent COVID-19. The CDR3 here reads CASSDRRVGSQYF. The DNA reads TGCGCCAGCAGCGACAGAAGAGTAGGGTCCCAGTACTTC.